This T cell receptor beta chain was sequenced in a study of radiotherapy plus CTLA-4 blockade in lung cancer. The study, taken as a whole, reports: Some TCR clones had been derived from tumors. These clones expanded in peripheral blood after radiotherapy plus ipilimumab.

The repertoire was sequenced with immunoSEQ multiplex PCR; TCRdb's copy has only in-frame clones and lacks some. Of about 45,000 clones in the sample, about three quarters were seen once. Focal radiation plus CTLA-4 blockade with ipilimumab was given to patients with chemo-refractory metastatic non-small-cell lung cancer. For this clone: Its antigen remains unknown.

This CDR3 comprises 13 residues. Trimming took off 6 bases at V and 6 bases at J, with 14 bases between the two ends. Germline CDR1 and CDR2: GTSNPN and SVGIG (reference sequence). V and J are TRBV30 and TRBJ2-2; D is perhaps TRBD1 (6 bases). The TCR comes from a human donor with non-small cell lung cancer who had a complete response to radiotherapy plus ipilimumab. Sequencing used peripheral blood, obtained from a patient treated with radiotherapy plus ipilimumab. CDR3 residues: CACPGQIAGELFF. The CDR3 bases are TGTGCCTGCCCTGGACAGATAGCCGGGGAGCTGTTTTTT.